The sequence of this T cell receptor beta chain was determined in a study of vaccination effects on CD4 cells after COVID-19. Findings and caveats of the study: Convalescent patients in the study were few, and early post-infection timepoints were absent.

Some clones are missing from TCRdb's copy, which holds only in-frame ones; the method was immunoSEQ multiplex PCR. The repertoire holds tens of thousands of clones, about two thirds seen once, with 3.8% in the top ten. The culture ran for roughly ten days, and then CD4+ T cells were isolated. This clone has just a few counts. Its antigen remains unidentified. The CDR3 runs to 14 residues. Germline CDR1 reads LNHDA; CDR2 reads SQIVND (reference sequence). Trimming took off 6 bases at V and 0 bases at J, with 11 bases between the two ends. This specimen was CD4+ T cells from PBMCs cultured without peptide, taken before COVID-19 vaccination. The chain recombines TRBV19 with TRBJ1-2; maybe TRBD1 (6 bases). The receptor was derived from a human donor who received a COVID-19 vaccine. This CDR3 reads CASRRQETNYGYTF. In DNA, the CDR3 is TGTGCCAGTAGGAGACAGGAGACTAACTATGGCTACACCTTC.